A single sample gave rise to the 6 T cell receptor beta chains below, sequenced in a study of shared clonotypes between healthy human individuals. Assay used: immunoSEQ multiplex PCR; TCRdb lists only in-frame clones, some missing. In the table there are 2 million to 3 million clones, around 94% of which are singletons. Sample: naive CD4+ T cells sorted from blood. Subset given: CD45RA+ positively selected. The receptor source for this set is a man younger than 35 in good health.

This clone was detected a few times. V gene TRBV6-1 combines with J gene TRBJ2-1; 11 positions agree with TRBD2. CDR1 and CDR2 (germline): MNHNS, SASEGT. The V and J ends lost 6 bases and 5 bases, in that order; junction bases with no gene match: 6. The CDR3 is made up of 15 amino acids. The CDR3 reads CASRVAGGADNEQFF. CDR3 DNA: TGTGCCAGCAGGGTAGCGGGGGGGGCCGACAATGAGCAGTTCTTC.

J is TRBJ1-4 and V is TRBV10-3; tentative D call: TRBD1 (6 bases). From germline, CDR1 is ENHRY and CDR2 SYGVKD. V was pared by 4 bases and J by 8 bases, with 17 bases between. The CDR3 extends over 15 amino acids. CDR3 sequence: CAISAGARGREKLFF. The CDR3 DNA follows: TGTGCCATCAGTGCGGGGGCCAGGGGCAGGGAAAAACTGTTTTTT.

This chain connects TRBV6-5 to TRBJ2-1; 7 bases are shared with TRBD2. This CDR3 is built from 16 residues. Per the germline V gene, CDR1 is MNHEY and CDR2 is SVGAGI. V was pared by 0 bases and J by 4 bases, with 6 bases of the junction left unmatched. The CDR3 loop is CASSYSAAGRYNEQFF. In nucleotides, the CDR3 is TGTGCCAGCAGTTACTCCGCAGCGGGGCGGTACAATGAGCAGTTCTTC.

This clone has a single count. The V and J genes are TRBV5-1 and TRBJ2-3; D is perhaps TRBD1 or TRBD2 (5 bases each). Trimming removed 5 bases from V and 4 bases from J, with 17 bases in between. Germline loops: CDR1 SGHRS, CDR2 YFSETQ. The CDR3 contains 15 residues. The CDR3 sequence: CASSPWGPGPDTQYF. The CDR3, as DNA: TGCGCCAGCAGTCCCTGGGGACCGGGCCCAGATACGCAGTATTTT.

The V call is TRBV5-4, the J call TRBJ2-1, with D unresolved. CDR3 length: 14 amino acids. Germline V lookup: CDR1 SGHNT, CDR2 YYREEE (reference sequence). V was cut by 2 bases and J by 8 bases, with 14 bases left in between. The CDR3: CASSFRLGLDEQFF. CDR3 in DNA: TGTGCCAGCAGCTTTCGGCTAGGCCTCGATGAGCAGTTCTTC.

This chain joins TRBV11-2 and TRBJ2-5; D may match TRBD1 or TRBD2 (6 bases each). The J call may be incorrect, as the DNA end agrees better with TRBJ2-7. From germline, CDR1 is SGHAT and CDR2 FQNNGV. The CDR3 consists of 9 residues. The chain's CDR3 is CAEGGEQYF. The CDR3 nucleotides are TGTGCCGAGGGGGGCGAGCAGTACTTC.